This T cell receptor beta chain was identified during a study of low-dose radiotherapy and immunotherapy resistance in tumors. Study in general: Fractions of 0.5 Gy went to Cohort 1 every 2 weeks, totaling 6.5 Gy. Every two weeks, one day ahead of radiation and immunotherapy, cyclophosphamide 200 mg/m2 was given (intravenously).

Time point here: before trial treatment. Patients with advanced, tumor-infiltrating lymphocyte-negative solid tumors were eligible. CDR3 length: 14 residues. Per the germline V gene, CDR1 is SGHNT and CDR2 is YENEEA. The trim removed 5 bases at V and 0 bases at J, leaving 3 bases unmatched. This clonotype occurred many times. Both TCRalpha and TCRbeta chains were reverse transcribed with V-gene-specific primers. TCR amplification involved about 18 PCR cycles with a constant-region primer and V-primer adapter. After the mRNA was isolated, it was amplified using in vitro transcription. Using its own MiXCR run on the reads, TCRdb lists one record per CDR3 protein. This sample yields approximately 84,000 distinct CDR3 sequences, of which about a sixth are seen a single time; less than 3% belongs to the top ten.

The chain recombines TRBV11-3 with TRBJ2-5; 7 bases line up with TRBD2. The sequence was obtained from a male donor with prostate cancer. The sequenced sample was PBMCs, obtained before treatment. The CDR3 bases are TGTGCCAGCAGCGAGAGCGGGGACCAAGAGACCCAGTACTTC. As protein: CASSESGDQETQYF.